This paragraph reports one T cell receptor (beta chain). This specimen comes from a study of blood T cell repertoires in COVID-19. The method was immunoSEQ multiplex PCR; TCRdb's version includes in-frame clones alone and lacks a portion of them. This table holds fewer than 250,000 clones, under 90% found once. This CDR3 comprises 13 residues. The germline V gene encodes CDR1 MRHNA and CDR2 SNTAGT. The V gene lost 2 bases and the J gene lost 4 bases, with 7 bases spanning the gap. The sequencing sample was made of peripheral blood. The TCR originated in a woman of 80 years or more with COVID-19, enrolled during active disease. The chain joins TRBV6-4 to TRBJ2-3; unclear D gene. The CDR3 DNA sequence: TGTGCCAGCAGTGACGAGCAGGCAGATACGCAGTATTTT. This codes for CASSDEQADTQYF.